The rows below give T cell receptor beta chains drawn from one sample of a study of T-cell reconstitution after alpha-beta-depleted transplantation in children. TCRdb ran MiXCR on the PCR reads and lists one entry per CDR3 protein. The sample lists around 800,000 distinct CDR3 sequences, approximately 15% occurring once. The starting material was PBMCs, mostly from graft donor cells, obtained 360 days after TCRalphabeta/CD19-depleted stem cell transplant. The source is a male patient between 10 and 17 years old who had a stem cell transplant for acute lymphoblastic leukemia, so the T cells may come from the graft donor. The CDR3 runs from the conserved cysteine through the conserved F or W. The D gene is left open where the match is weak. A row's size may be missing; if present it is once, few, many or a size class.

j_call clone_size d_call v_call cdr3_aa cdr3_nt
TRBJ1-2 NA TRBD1 TRBV25-1 CASPGQGSMHYGYTF TGTGCCAGCCCGGGACAGGGAAGTATGCACTATGGCTACACCTTC
TRBJ2-1 few NA TRBV10-1 CASTPGLDIDEQFF TGCGCCAGCACCCCAGGGCTAGACATAGATGAGCAGTTCTTC
TRBJ2-1 NA NA TRBV18 CASSPRLAEEQFF TGTGCCAGCTCACCACGTCTCGCGGAGGAGCAGTTCTTC
TRBJ2-2 few NA TRBV7-3 CASSYSGNTGELFF TGTGCCAGCAGCTACTCCGGGAACACCGGGGAGCTGTTTTTT
TRBJ1-2 few NA TRBV5-1 CASSLWRGGGFYGYTF TGCGCCAGCAGCTTGTGGCGTGGAGGGGGATTCTATGGCTACACCTTC
TRBJ1-1 NA NA TRBV29-1 CSVVGYENTEAFF TGCAGCGTTGTAGGATACGAAAACACTGAAGCTTTCTTT
TRBJ2-5 NA NA TRBV3-1 CASSVKPPDF TGTGCCAGCAGCGTTAAGCCCCCCGACTTC
TRBJ1-4 NA NA TRBV3-1 CASRDRGGAFGKLFF TGTGCCAGCAGAGACCGGGGGGGGGCCTTTGGAAAACTGTTTTTT
TRBJ2-7 few NA TRBV6-5 CASSSTLFETHSYEQYF TGTGCCAGCAGTTCGACCCTATTTGAGACACACTCCTACGAGCAGTACTTC
TRBJ1-1 NA NA TRBV5-1 CTSSLSGGVNTEAFF TGCACCAGCAGCTTGTCGGGAGGTGTGAACACTGAAGCTTTCTTT
TRBJ2-5 few NA TRBV2 CASSGGGLADQETQYF TGTGCCAGCAGTGGAGGGGGGCTAGCGGACCAAGAGACCCAGTACTTC
TRBJ2-1 few TRBD2 TRBV24-1 CATSDLYGRDGGSPYNEQFF TGTGCCACCAGTGATTTGTATGGGCGGGACGGCGGGAGCCCCTACAATGAGCAGTTCTTC
TRBJ2-5 NA TRBD1 TRBV19 CASSAPFGQGEETQYF TGTGCCAGTAGTGCTCCGTTTGGACAGGGGGAGGAGACCCAGTACTTC
TRBJ2-3 NA TRBD2 TRBV4-1 CASSYRGSGSTDTQYF TGCGCCAGCAGCTACCGGGGTAGCGGGAGCACAGATACGCAGTATTTT
TRBJ2-1 many TRBD1 TRBV20-1 CSAGIGGPEQQQFF TGCAGTGCTGGAATAGGGGGCCCAGAGCAGCAGCAGTTCTTC
TRBJ1-1 many NA TRBV7-3 CASSLTGGGNTEAFF TGTGCCAGCAGCTTAACGGGGGGTGGGAACACTGAAGCTTTCTTT
TRBJ2-1 NA NA TRBV20-1 CSGRAHNEQFF TGCAGCGGGAGAGCCCACAATGAGCAGTTCTTC
TRBJ2-7 NA NA TRBV9 CASSPGSSSYEQYF TGTGCCAGCAGCCCAGGATCCAGCTCCTACGAGCAGTACTTC
TRBJ1-2 NA NA TRBV6-5 CASSYIVSGYGYTF TGTGCCAGCAGTTATATAGTTTCTGGCTATGGCTACACCTTC
TRBJ1-1 NA NA TRBV29-1 CSVEDIGWVSEAFF TGCAGCGTTGAAGATATCGGGTGGGTCAGTGAAGCTTTCTTT
TRBJ2-7 NA NA TRBV29-1 CSVGRSKSSYEQYF TGCAGCGTTGGTCGATCTAAGAGCTCCTACGAGCAGTACTTC
TRBJ2-1 NA TRBD1 TRBV7-4 CASSLEGRGRVYNEQFF TGTGCCAGCAGCTTAGAAGGCAGGGGGCGAGTGTACAATGAGCAGTTCTTC
TRBJ2-1 few NA TRBV20-1 CSARDPRLPINEQFF TGCAGTGCTAGAGATCCACGACTCCCGATTAATGAGCAGTTCTTC
TRBJ1-2 few TRBD1 TRBV11-2 CASSLAGRGLAGYTF TGTGCCAGCAGCTTAGCAGGCAGGGGGCTAGCTGGCTACACCTTC
TRBJ2-6 many TRBD1 TRBV4-2 CASSPRTGSRSGANVLTF TGTGCCAGCAGCCCCCGGACAGGCAGTAGGTCTGGGGCCAACGTCCTGACTTTC
TRBJ2-1 few NA TRBV20-1 CSASRDGSYNEQFF TGCAGTGCGAGCCGGGACGGCTCCTACAATGAGCAGTTCTTC
TRBJ1-1 NA TRBD1 TRBV5-5 CASSTRDRWNTEAFF TGTGCCAGCAGCACCCGGGACAGGTGGAACACTGAAGCTTTCTTT
TRBJ2-7 NA NA TRBV24-1 CATRGGLLKSDEQYF TGTGCCACGAGAGGCGGGCTTCTCAAGTCTGACGAGCAGTACTTC
TRBJ1-5 many NA TRBV4-2 CASSESYTKQPQHF TGTGCCAGCAGCGAATCATACACAAAACAGCCCCAGCATTTT
TRBJ2-3 NA TRBD2 TRBV12-3/TRBV12-4 CASSSGRDTDTQYF TGTGCCAGCAGTAGCGGGAGGGACACAGATACGCAGTATTTT
TRBJ1-2 few NA TRBV12-3/TRBV12-4 CASNPPGFFNYGYTF TGTGCCAGCAACCCTCCAGGATTTTTTAACTATGGCTACACCTTC
TRBJ2-7 NA TRBD2 TRBV9 CASSVGGAGTYEQYF TGTGCCAGCAGCGTAGGTGGAGCGGGAACATACGAGCAGTACTTC
TRBJ1-1 NA NA TRBV7-8 CASSLDVAFF TGTGCCAGCAGCTTAGATGTGGCTTTCTTT
TRBJ2-2 many TRBD2 TRBV4-1 CASSQLLAALSTGELFF TGCGCCAGCAGCCAATTACTAGCGGCACTGTCCACCGGGGAGCTGTTTTTT
TRBJ2-5 NA TRBD1 TRBV6-5 CASNTPDRAGETQYF TGTGCCAGCAATACTCCGGACAGGGCAGGCGAGACCCAGTACTTC
TRBJ2-3 few NA TRBV25-1 CASSEGMVGYTDTQYF TGTGCCAGCAGTGAAGGAATGGTGGGATACACAGATACGCAGTATTTT
TRBJ1-2 few NA TRBV6-5 CASSYERRNYGYTF TGTGCCAGCAGTTACGAGCGGCGAAACTATGGCTACACCTTC
TRBJ2-1 many TRBD2 TRBV28 CASTSVGTSGPNEQFF TGTGCCAGCACCTCGGTAGGGACTAGCGGGCCCAATGAGCAGTTCTTC
TRBJ2-7 NA TRBD2 TRBV7-9 CASSPRGNGGSDYEQYF TGTGCCAGCAGCCCCCGAGGAAATGGCGGGAGTGACTACGAGCAGTACTTC
TRBJ2-1 many NA TRBV12-3/TRBV12-4 CASSPFDRNHGDEQFF TGTGCCAGCAGTCCGTTCGACAGGAACCACGGCGATGAGCAGTTCTTC
TRBJ2-1 NA NA TRBV7-9 CASSLDGRAHEQFF TGTGCCAGCAGCTTAGATGGCAGGGCGCATGAGCAGTTCTTC
TRBJ1-2 few NA TRBV7-9 CASSFPRQAHGYTF TGTGCCAGCAGCTTCCCTAGACAGGCACATGGCTACACCTTC
TRBJ2-7 NA NA TRBV29-1 CSATALFSYEQYF TGCAGCGCTACAGCCTTATTCTCCTACGAGCAGTACTTC
TRBJ2-1 many NA TRBV5-5 CASSPGAGIYNEQFF TGTGCCAGCAGCCCGGGGGCGGGTATTTACAATGAGCAGTTCTTC
TRBJ2-2 many TRBD2 TRBV5-1 CASSYLAGRGTGELFF TGCGCCAGCAGCTACCTAGCGGGACGAGGAACCGGGGAGCTGTTTTTT
TRBJ2-1 NA TRBD2 TRBV18 CASSPVTSGFYNEQFF TGTGCCAGCTCACCAGTGACTAGCGGGTTTTACAATGAGCAGTTCTTC
TRBJ2-1 NA NA TRBV11-2 CASSPTRGSYNEQFF TGTGCCAGCAGCCCCACTAGGGGTTCTTACAATGAGCAGTTCTTC
TRBJ2-1 NA TRBD2 TRBV3-1 CASSQEEMWVAGSYEQFF TGTGCCAGCAGCCAAGAGGAGATGTGGGTAGCGGGATCATATGAGCAGTTCTTC